Each of the 8 T cell receptor beta chains below was sequenced from the same sample in a study of T cells in Graves' hyperthyroidism and ophthalmopathy. RNA transcripts gave rise to amplified TCR beta CDR3 regions. The TCR CDR3 was amplified in a first-round RT-PCR using the HTBI primer set. MiXCR, run by TCRdb on the multiplex PCR reads, gives a single entry per CDR3 protein. Of under 500,000 distinct CDR3 sequences listed, about 14% are singletons. What was sequenced was blood. The origin of the receptors is a man in his forties or fifties with Graves' ophthalmopathy.

This clonotype was observed at least ten times. V is TRBV6-1 and J is TRBJ1-1; TRBD1 matches 7 bases. This CDR3 is built from 12 residues. V shed 7 bases and J 11 bases; nucleotides not matched to a gene: 10. Germline-derived CDR1 and CDR2 are MNHNS and SASEGT. This CDR3 is CASKRQGLRAFF. The CDR3 region has the DNA TGTGCCAGCAAACGACAGGGTTTGCGCGCTTTCTTT.

This clonotype came up a few times. V is TRBV29-1 and J is TRBJ1-1; D not certain. This CDR3 has 13 amino acids. Germline V CDR1 and CDR2: SQVTM, ANQGSEA. V shed 2 bases and J shed 1 base, with 8 bases lying between them. DNA of the CDR3: TGCAGCGTTGAAACTCACAGGAACACTGAAGCTTTCTTT. It yields the protein CSVETHRNTEAFF.

In its sample, this clonotype was seen many times. The junction does not match germline at one end; this may be a read error. V and J are TRBV5-1 and TRBJ2-1, with TRBD1 as a possible D gene (6 bases). CDR1 and CDR2 from the germline V gene are SGHRS and YFSETQ. CDR3 length: 14 amino acids. The CDR3 DNA is TGTGCCAGCTCCCTTGACAGGTCCTACAATGAGCAGTTCTTC. This sequence encodes CASSLDRSYNEQFF.

This clonotype came up many times. This CDR3 is CASSFRLEQYF. The CDR3 DNA sequence: TGTGCCAGCAGTTTCAGGCTCGAGCAGTACTTC. J is TRBJ2-7 and V is TRBV28; D remains ambiguous. The CDR3 spans 11 residues. Germline values: CDR1 MDHEN, CDR2 SYDVKM. V was pared by 3 bases and J by 6 bases, with 6 bases between.

The table lists this clonotype with many counts. The V call is TRBV7-2, the J call TRBJ2-6; D unclear. This CDR3 spans 15 amino acids. Deletions cut 1 base from V and 1 base from J, with 5 bases between. From germline, CDR1 is SGHTA and CDR2 FQGNSA. CDR3 DNA: TGTGCCAGCAGCTTAGTGGGGTCTGGGGCCAACGTCCTGACTTTC. Protein product: CASSLVGSGANVLTF.

This clonotype was recorded at least ten times. The J gene is TRBJ2-5, the V gene TRBV4-1; D not certain. The V gene's germline CDR1 is MGHRA and CDR2 YSYEKL. This CDR3 spans 14 amino acids. The V end lost 2 bases, the J end lost 5 bases, and 12 bases lay between the germline ends. The CDR3 spells CASSQLVGQETQYF. The CDR3, as DNA: TGCGCCAGCAGCCAACTTGTAGGTCAGGAGACCCAGTACTTC.

The V and J genes are TRBV15 and TRBJ2-7; the D gene is possibly TRBD2 (6 bases). This CDR3 is built from 13 residues. In germline, CDR1 is LNHNV, CDR2 YYDKDF (reference sequence). V shed 4 bases and J shed 7 bases, with 14 bases lying between them. DNA for the CDR3: TGTGCCACCAGCAACGTTGCCGGGGGAGAGCAGTACTTC. It is translated as CATSNVAGGEQYF.

About this clonotype itself: A read error may explain this, as a much larger clone is one base away. The J gene is TRBJ1-1, the V gene TRBV5-1; weak D call: TRBD1 (6 bases). Germline V gene data show CDR1 as SGHRS and CDR2 as YFSETQ. CDR3 length: 15 residues. Deletions cut 4 bases from V and 0 bases from J, with 13 bases between. CDR3 nucleotides: TGCGCCAGCAGCCGGACGGGGGGCATGAACACTGAAGCTTTCTTT. It yields the protein CASSRTGGMNTEAFF.